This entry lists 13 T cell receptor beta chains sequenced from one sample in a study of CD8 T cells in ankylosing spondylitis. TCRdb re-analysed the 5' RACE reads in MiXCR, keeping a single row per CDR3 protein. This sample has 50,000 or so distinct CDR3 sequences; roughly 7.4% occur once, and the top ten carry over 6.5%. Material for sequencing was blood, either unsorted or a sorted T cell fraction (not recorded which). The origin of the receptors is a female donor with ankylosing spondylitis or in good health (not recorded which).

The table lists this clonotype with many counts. The CDR3 loop reads CASSGSKGPSTDTQYF. In DNA form, the CDR3 reads TGTGCCAGCAGTGGCTCGAAGGGACCTAGCACAGATACGCAGTATTTT. The chain is built from TRBV12-3 or TRBV12-4 and TRBJ2-3, with D perhaps matching TRBD1 or TRBD2 (5 bases each). V lost 5 bases, J lost 0 bases, and 15 bases lay in between. The CDR3 totals 16 residues.

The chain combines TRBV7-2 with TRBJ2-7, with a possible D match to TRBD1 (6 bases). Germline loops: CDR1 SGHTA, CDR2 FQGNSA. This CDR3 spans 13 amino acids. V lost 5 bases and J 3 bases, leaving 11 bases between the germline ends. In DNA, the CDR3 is TGTGCCAGCAGCCCAGGACAGTTCTACGAGCAGTACTTC. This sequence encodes CASSPGQFYEQYF.

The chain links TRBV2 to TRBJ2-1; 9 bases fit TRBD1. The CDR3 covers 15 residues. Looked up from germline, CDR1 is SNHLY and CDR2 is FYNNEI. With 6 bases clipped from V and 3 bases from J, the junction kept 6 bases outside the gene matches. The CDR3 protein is CASSVTGGDYNEQFF. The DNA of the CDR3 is TGTGCCAGCAGCGTGACAGGGGGTGACTACAATGAGCAGTTCTTC.

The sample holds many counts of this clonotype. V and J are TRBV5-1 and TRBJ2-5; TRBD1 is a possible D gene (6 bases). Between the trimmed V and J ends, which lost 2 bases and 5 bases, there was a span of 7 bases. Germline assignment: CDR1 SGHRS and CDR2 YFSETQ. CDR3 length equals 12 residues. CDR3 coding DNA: TGCGCCAGCAGCTTCCAGGGGGAGACCCAGTACTTC. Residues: CASSFQGETQYF.

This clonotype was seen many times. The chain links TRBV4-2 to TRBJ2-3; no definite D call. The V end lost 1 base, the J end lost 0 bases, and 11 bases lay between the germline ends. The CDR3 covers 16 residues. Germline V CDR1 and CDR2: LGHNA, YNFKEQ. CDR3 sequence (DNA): TGTGCCAGCAGCCAAGTTGGCGGACCTAGCACAGATACGCAGTATTTT. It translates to CASSQVGGPSTDTQYF.

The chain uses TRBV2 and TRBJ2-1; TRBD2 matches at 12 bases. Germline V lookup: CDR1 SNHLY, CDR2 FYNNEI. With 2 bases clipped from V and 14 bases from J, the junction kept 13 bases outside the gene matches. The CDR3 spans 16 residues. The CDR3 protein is CASSETRLAGAGGEFF. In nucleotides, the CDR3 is TGTGCCAGCAGTGAAACGAGACTAGCGGGGGCCGGGGGGGAGTTCTTC.

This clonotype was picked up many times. The CDR3: CATSWSSGNTIYF. Here the CDR3 DNA reads TGTGCCACCAGTTGGTCCTCTGGAAACACCATATATTTT. The chain has TRBV24-1 and TRBJ1-3; D uncertain. The CDR3 is made up of 13 amino acids. Germline V lookup: CDR1 KGHDR, CDR2 SFDVKD. Trimming took off 6 bases at V and 0 bases at J, with 5 bases between the two ends.

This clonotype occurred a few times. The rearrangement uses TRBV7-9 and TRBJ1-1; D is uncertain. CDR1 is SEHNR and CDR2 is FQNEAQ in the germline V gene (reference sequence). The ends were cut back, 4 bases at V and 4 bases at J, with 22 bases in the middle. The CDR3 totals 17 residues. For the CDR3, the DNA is TGTGCCAGCAGCTCCCAACCCGGGCGGGTAAATGGCACTGAAGCTTTCTTT. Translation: CASSSQPGRVNGTEAFF.

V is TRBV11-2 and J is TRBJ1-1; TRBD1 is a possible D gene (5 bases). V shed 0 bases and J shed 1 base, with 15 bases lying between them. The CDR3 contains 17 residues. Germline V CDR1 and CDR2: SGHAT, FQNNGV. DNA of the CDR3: TGTGCCAGCAGCTTAGATACAGGCCAAGCAAGGAACACTGAAGCTTTCTTT. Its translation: CASSLDTGQARNTEAFF.

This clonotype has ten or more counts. The CDR3 DNA sequence: TGTGCCTGGTGCCGGGACTCAAATAATTCACCCCTCCACTTT. It yields the protein CAWCRDSNNSPLHF. The genes are TRBV30 and TRBJ1-6; D perhaps matches TRBD1 (5 bases). The CDR3 runs 14 residues. Germline assignment: CDR1 GTSNPN and CDR2 SVGIG (reference sequence). V lost 5 bases, J lost 5 bases, and 13 bases lay in between.

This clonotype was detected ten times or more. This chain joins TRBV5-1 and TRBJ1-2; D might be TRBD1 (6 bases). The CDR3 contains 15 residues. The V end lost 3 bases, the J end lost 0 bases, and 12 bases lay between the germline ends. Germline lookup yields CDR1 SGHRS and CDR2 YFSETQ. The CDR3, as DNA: TGCGCCAGCAGCTCGGGACAAGGACCTAACTATGGCTACACCTTC. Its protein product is CASSSGQGPNYGYTF.

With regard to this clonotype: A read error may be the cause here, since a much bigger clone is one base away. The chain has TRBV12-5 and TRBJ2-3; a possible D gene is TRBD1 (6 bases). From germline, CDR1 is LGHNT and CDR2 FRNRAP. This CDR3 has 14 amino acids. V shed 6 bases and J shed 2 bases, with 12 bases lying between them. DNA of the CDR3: TGTGCTAGTGGGCCCGGACAGTACACAGATACGCAGTATTTT. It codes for CASGPGQYTDTQYF.

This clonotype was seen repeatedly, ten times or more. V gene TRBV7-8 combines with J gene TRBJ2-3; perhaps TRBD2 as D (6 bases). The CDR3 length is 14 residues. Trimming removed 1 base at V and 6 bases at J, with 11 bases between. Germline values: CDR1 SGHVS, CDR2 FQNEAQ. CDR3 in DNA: TGTGCCAGCAGCTTAGAGGCGGGGTGGGATACGCAGTATTTT. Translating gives CASSLEAGWDTQYF.